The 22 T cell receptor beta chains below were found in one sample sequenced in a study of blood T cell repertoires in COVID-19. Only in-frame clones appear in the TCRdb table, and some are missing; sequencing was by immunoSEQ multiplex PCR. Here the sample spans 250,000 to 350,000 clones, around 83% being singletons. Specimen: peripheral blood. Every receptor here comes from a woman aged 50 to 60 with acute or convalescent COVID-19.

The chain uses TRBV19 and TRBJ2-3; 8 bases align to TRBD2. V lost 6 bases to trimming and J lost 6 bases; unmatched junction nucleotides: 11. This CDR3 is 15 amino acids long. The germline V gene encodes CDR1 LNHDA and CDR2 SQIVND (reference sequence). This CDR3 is CASSLRSGGLDTQYF. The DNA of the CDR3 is TGTGCCAGTAGCCTAAGGAGCGGGGGCTTGGATACGCAGTATTTT.

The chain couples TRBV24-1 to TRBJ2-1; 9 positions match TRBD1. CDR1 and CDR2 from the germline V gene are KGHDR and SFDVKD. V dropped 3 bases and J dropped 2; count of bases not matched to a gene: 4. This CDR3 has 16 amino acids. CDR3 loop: CATSDARQGAYNEQFF. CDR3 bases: TGTGCCACCAGTGATGCCCGACAGGGGGCCTACAATGAGCAGTTCTTC.

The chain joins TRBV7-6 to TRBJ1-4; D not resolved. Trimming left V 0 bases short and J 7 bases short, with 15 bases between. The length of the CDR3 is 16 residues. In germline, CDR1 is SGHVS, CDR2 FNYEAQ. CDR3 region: CASSLAPGKWGEKLFF. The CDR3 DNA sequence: TGTGCCAGCAGCTTAGCTCCGGGAAAATGGGGTGAAAAACTGTTTTTT.

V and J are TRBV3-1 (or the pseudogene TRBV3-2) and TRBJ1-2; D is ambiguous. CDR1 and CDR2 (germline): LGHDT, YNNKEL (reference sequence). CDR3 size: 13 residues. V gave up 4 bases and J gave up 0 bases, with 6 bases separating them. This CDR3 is CASSLLANYGYTF. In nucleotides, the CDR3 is TGTGCCAGCAGCCTTTTAGCTAACTATGGCTACACCTTC.

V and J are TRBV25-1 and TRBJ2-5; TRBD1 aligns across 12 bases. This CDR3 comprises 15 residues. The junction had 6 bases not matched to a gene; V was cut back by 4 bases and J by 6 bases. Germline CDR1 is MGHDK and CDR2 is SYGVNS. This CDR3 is CASSAPGTGGKTQYF. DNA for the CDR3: TGTGCCAGCAGTGCCCCCGGGACAGGGGGCAAGACCCAGTACTTC.

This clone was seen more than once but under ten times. The CDR3 DNA reads as TGTGCCAGCAGTTACCAGGGATCAGCCAGCAATGAGCAGTTCTTC. As protein: CASSYQGSASNEQFF. The chain has TRBV6-2 or TRBV6-3 and TRBJ2-1; tentatively, D is TRBD1 (5 bases). CDR1 and CDR2 (germline): MNHEY, SVGEGT. CDR3 length equals 15 residues. Deletions cut 2 bases from V and 6 bases from J, with 14 bases between.

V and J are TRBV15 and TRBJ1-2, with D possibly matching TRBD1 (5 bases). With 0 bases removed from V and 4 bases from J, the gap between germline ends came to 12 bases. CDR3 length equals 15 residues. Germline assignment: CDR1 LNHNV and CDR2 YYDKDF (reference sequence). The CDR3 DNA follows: TGTGCCACCAGCAGAGAGAGAGGGGAGGGCTATGGCTACACCTTC. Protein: CATSRERGEGYGYTF.

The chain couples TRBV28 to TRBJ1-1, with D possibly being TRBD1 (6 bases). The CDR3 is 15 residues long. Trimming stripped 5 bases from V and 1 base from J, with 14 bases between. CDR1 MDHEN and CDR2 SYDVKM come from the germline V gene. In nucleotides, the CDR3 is TGTGCCAGCAGTCCCTATGGGACAACGAACACTGAAGCTTTCTTT. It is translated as CASSPYGTTNTEAFF.

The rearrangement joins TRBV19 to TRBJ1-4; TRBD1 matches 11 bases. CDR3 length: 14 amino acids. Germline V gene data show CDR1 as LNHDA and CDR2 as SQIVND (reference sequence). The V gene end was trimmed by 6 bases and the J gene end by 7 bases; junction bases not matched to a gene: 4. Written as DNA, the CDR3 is TGTGCCAGTAGCGGGACAGGGGGAGTTGAAAAACTGTTTTTT. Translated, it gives CASSGTGGVEKLFF.

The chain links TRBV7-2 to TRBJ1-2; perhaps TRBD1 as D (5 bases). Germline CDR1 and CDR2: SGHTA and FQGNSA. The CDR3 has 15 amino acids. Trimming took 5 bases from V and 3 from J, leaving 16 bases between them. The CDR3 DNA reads TGTGCCAGCAGCCCGCGGACACTCATTCACTATGGCTACACCTTC. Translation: CASSPRTLIHYGYTF.

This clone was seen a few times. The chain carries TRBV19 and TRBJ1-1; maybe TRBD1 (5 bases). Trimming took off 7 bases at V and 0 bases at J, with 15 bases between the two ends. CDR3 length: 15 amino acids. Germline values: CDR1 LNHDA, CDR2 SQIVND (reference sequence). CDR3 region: CASKGADRLNTEAFF. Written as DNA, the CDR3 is TGTGCCAGTAAGGGTGCCGACAGATTGAACACTGAAGCTTTCTTT.

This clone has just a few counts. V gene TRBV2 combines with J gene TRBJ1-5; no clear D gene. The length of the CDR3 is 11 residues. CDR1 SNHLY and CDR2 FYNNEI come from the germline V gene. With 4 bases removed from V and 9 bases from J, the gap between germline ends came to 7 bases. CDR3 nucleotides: TGTGCCAGCAGTGCGGAGGGGCCCCAGCATTTT. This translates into CASSAEGPQHF. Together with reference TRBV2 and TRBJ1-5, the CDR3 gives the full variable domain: EPEVTQTPSHQVTQMGQEVILRCVPISNHLYFYWYRQILGQKVEFLVSFYNNEISEKSEIFDDQFSVERPDGSNFTLKIRSTKLEDSAMYFCASSAEGPQHFGDGTRLSIL.

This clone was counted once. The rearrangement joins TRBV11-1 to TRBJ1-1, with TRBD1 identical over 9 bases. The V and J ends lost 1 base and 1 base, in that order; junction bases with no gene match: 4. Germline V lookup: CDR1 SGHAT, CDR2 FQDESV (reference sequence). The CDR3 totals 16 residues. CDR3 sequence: CASSLGDRVQNTEAFF. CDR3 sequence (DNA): TGTGCCAGCAGCTTAGGGGACAGGGTTCAGAACACTGAAGCTTTCTTT.

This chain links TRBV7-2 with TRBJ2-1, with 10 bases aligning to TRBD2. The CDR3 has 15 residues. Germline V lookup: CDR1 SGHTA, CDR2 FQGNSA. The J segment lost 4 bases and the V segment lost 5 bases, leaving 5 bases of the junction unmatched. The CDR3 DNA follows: TGTGCCAGCAGCCCGGGGACTAGCGCTTACAATGAGCAGTTCTTC. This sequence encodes CASSPGTSAYNEQFF.

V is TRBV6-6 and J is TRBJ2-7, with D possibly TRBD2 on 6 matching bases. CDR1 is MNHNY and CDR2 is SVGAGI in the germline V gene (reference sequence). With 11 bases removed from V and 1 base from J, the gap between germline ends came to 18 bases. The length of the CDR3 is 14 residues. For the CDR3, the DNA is TGTGCCTCCAAGGCGGGGTTCGGTTCCTACGAGCAGTACTTC. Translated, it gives CASKAGFGSYEQYF.

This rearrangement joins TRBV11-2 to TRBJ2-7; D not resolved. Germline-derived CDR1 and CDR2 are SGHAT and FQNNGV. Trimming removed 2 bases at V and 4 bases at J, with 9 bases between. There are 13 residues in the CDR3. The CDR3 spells CASSLNLLYEQYV. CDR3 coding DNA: TGTGCCAGCAGCTTAAACCTACTGTACGAGCAGTACGTC.

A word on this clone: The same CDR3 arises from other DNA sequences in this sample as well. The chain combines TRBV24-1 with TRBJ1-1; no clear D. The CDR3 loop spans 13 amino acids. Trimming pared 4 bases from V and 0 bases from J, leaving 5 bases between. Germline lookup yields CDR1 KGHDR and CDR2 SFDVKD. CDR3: CATSDEMNTEAFF. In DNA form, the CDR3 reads TGTGCCACCAGTGACGAGATGAACACTGAAGCTTTCTTT.

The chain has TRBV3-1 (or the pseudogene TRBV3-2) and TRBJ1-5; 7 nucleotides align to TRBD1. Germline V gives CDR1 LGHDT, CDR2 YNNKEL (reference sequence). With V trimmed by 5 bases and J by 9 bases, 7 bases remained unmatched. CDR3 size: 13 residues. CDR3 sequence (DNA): TGTGCCAGCAGCTCACAGGGGATTTGGCCCCAGCATTTT. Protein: CASSSQGIWPQHF.

CDR3 bases: TGTGCCAGCAAGCTAGACCCGAACACTGAAGCTTTCTTT. Translation: CASKLDPNTEAFF. The chain is built from TRBV5-4 and TRBJ1-1; no reliable D call. V was trimmed by 6 bases and J by 1 base, leaving 10 bases between them. The CDR3 consists of 13 residues. Germline assignment: CDR1 SGHNT and CDR2 YYREEE (reference sequence).

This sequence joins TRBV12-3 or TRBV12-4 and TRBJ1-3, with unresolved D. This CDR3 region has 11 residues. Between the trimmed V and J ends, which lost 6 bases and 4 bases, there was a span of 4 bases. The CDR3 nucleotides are TGTGCCAGCAGCAGGGGAAACACCATATATTTT. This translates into CASSRGNTIYF.

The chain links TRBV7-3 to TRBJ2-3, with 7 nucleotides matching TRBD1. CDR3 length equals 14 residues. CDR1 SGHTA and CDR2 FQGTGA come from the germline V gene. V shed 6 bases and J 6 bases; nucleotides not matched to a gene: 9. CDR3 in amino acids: CASRRQGVEDTQYF. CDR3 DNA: TGTGCCAGCAGACGTCAGGGGGTAGAGGATACGCAGTATTTT.

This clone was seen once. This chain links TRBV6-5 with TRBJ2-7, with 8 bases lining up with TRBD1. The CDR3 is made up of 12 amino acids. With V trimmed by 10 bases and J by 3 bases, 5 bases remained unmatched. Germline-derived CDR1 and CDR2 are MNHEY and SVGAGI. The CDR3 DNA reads TGTGCCACCAGGACAGGGCACTACGAGCAGTACGTC. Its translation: CATRTGHYEQYV.